Below, 24 T cell receptor beta chains from the same sample are listed, as sequenced in a study of blood T cell repertoires in COVID-19. Profiling relied on immunoSEQ multiplex PCR, and the TCRdb table lists in-frame clones only, not all of them. The sample has almost 300,000 clones; 89% are singletons. Sequenced: peripheral blood. The receptor set was obtained from a woman in her 30s with COVID-19, enrolled during active disease.

The genes are TRBV21-1 and TRBJ2-7; the table's TRBD2 call for D was not verified on the DNA. TRBV21-1 is a documented pseudogene. The CDR3 sequence is 18 residues long. This CDR3 is CASSKALSGGLPTYEQYF. The CDR3 DNA sequence: TGTGCCAGCAGCAAGGCCCTGAGCGGGGGACTACCTACCTACGAGCAGTACTTC.

V is TRBV3-1 (or the pseudogene TRBV3-2) and J is TRBJ1-2; D gene unclear. Between the trimmed V and J ends, which lost 0 bases and 4 bases, there was a span of 6 bases. This CDR3 has 13 residues. CDR1 is LGHDT, CDR2 YNNKEL, per germline (reference sequence). CDR3 nucleotides: TGTGCCAGCAGCCAAGATTGGAGCTATGGCTACACCTTC. This gives the protein CASSQDWSYGYTF.

The CDR3 DNA reads as TGTGCCACCAGTGATCAGGGCTGGGATACGCAGTATTTT. Its protein product is CATSDQGWDTQYF. This chain links TRBV24-1 with TRBJ2-3; a possible D gene is TRBD1 (5 bases). There are 13 residues in the CDR3. Trimming shortened V by 3 bases and J by 6 bases, and 9 bases separated the two germline ends. The germline V gene has CDR1 KGHDR and CDR2 SFDVKD.

The chain joins TRBV4-1 to TRBJ2-7, with TRBD1 matching over 8 bases. The CDR3 contains 15 residues. The V gene's germline CDR1 is MGHRA and CDR2 YSYEKL. The V and J ends lost 3 bases and 6 bases, in that order; junction bases with no gene match: 10. CDR3 bases: TGCGCCAGCAGCCAGGCGGGACAGGCGGGGTCCGAGCAGTACTTC. As protein: CASSQAGQAGSEQYF.

The J gene is TRBJ2-1, the V gene TRBV5-1, with D possibly matching TRBD1 (6 bases). Looked up from germline, CDR1 is SGHRS and CDR2 is YFSETQ. Trimming shortened V by 0 bases and J by 2 bases, and 12 bases separated the two germline ends. This CDR3 is built from 16 residues. CDR3 region: CASSLGLEGAYNEQFF. The CDR3 nucleotides read TGCGCCAGCAGCTTGGGCCTTGAGGGGGCCTACAATGAGCAGTTCTTC. Full variable domain (rest looked up from reference TRBV5-1 and TRBJ2-1): KAGVTQTPRYLIKTRGQQVTLSCSPISGHRSVSWYQQTPGQGLQFLFEYFSETQRNKGNFPGRFSGRQFSNSRSEMNVSTLELGDSALYLCASSLGLEGAYNEQFFGPGTRLTVL.

The chain employs TRBV19 and TRBJ1-1, with D maybe TRBD1 (6 bases). This CDR3 is 14 amino acids long. Germline assignment: CDR1 LNHDA and CDR2 SQIVND (reference sequence). Trimming pared 3 bases from V and 3 bases from J, leaving 11 bases between. This chain's CDR3 is CASSMGGRDTEAFF. The CDR3 DNA sequence: TGTGCCAGTAGTATGGGGGGGCGCGACACTGAAGCTTTCTTT.

The CDR3 sequence is CASSFISGQGYADTQYF. CDR3 sequence (DNA): TGTGCCAGCAGCTTTATTAGCGGACAGGGGTACGCAGATACGCAGTATTTT. The rearrangement joins TRBV7-9 to TRBJ2-3; 9 nucleotides align to TRBD1. This CDR3 region has 17 residues. The germline gives CDR1 SEHNR, CDR2 FQNEAQ (reference sequence). Trimming removed 3 bases from V and 4 bases from J; junction bases left unmatched: 11.

The chain is built from TRBV28 and TRBJ2-4; the match to TRBD1 covers 11 bases. With 6 bases clipped from V and 9 bases from J, the junction kept 16 bases outside the gene matches. The germline V gene encodes CDR1 MDHEN and CDR2 SYDVKM. This CDR3 comprises 17 residues. The DNA of the CDR3 is TGTGCCAGCAGCACCCTAGGACAGGGGGCAATTGGCGGCATTCAGTACTTC. Translation gives CASSTLGQGAIGGIQYF.

The chain employs TRBV3-1 (or the pseudogene TRBV3-2) and TRBJ2-1; D call uncertain. The length of the CDR3 is 14 residues. V was pared by 0 bases and J by 4 bases, with 7 bases between. CDR1 and CDR2 (germline): LGHDT, YNNKEL (reference sequence). Here the CDR3 reads CASSQEVAYNEQFF. The CDR3, as DNA: TGTGCCAGCAGCCAAGAGGTGGCTTACAATGAGCAGTTCTTC.

The V and J genes are TRBV5-1 and TRBJ2-7; 8 nucleotides match TRBD2. The CDR3 contains 15 residues. Trimming took 0 bases from V and 4 from J; bases not matched to a gene: 6. Germline CDR1 and CDR2: SGHRS and YFSETQ. CDR3 region: CASSLALRGGYEQYF. The CDR3 nucleotides are TGCGCCAGCAGCTTGGCGTTACGGGGGGGATACGAGCAGTACTTC.

The gene calls are TRBV19 and TRBJ2-1; the D gene is possibly TRBD2 (5 bases). This CDR3 is built from 13 residues. V dropped 2 bases and J dropped 3 bases, with 5 bases sitting between them. In germline, CDR1 is LNHDA, CDR2 SQIVND (reference sequence). As DNA, the CDR3 is TGTGCCAGTAGTATAACTAGCTACAATGAGCAGTTCTTC. It specifies CASSITSYNEQFF.

This rearrangement joins TRBV16 to TRBJ1-2; D call uncertain. Trimming removed 1 base from V and 5 bases from J, with 14 bases in between. The CDR3 has 15 residues. Germline V gene sequence: CDR1 KGHSY, CDR2 FQNENV. The CDR3 spells CASSQWEASRYGYTF. The CDR3 DNA reads TGTGCCAGCAGCCAATGGGAGGCCAGCCGGTATGGCTACACCTTC.

V gene TRBV4-1 combines with J gene TRBJ1-1, with 7 bases fitting TRBD1. Per the germline V gene, CDR1 is MGHRA and CDR2 is YSYEKL. The ends lost 2 bases at V and 5 bases at J; junction bases unmatched: 8. The CDR3 is 15 amino acids. CDR3 region: CASSQPTGVGTEAFF. CDR3 nucleotides: TGCGCCAGCAGCCAACCTACAGGGGTGGGAACTGAAGCTTTCTTT.

The chain couples TRBV3-1 (or the pseudogene TRBV3-2) to TRBJ2-3; maybe TRBD2 (7 bases). The CDR3 sequence is 15 residues long. Trimming took off 4 bases at V and 7 bases at J, with 18 bases between the two ends. From germline, CDR1 is LGHDT and CDR2 YNNKEL (reference sequence). CDR3 region: CASSPLLGGPNTQYF. CDR3 bases: TGTGCCAGCAGCCCGTTGCTGGGGGGGCCAAATACGCAGTATTTT.

The V gene is TRBV3-1 (or the pseudogene TRBV3-2), the J gene TRBJ2-7; the D gene is possibly TRBD2 (5 bases). Trimming shortened V by 5 bases and J by 3 bases, and 11 bases separated the two germline ends. The CDR3 runs to 13 residues. Germline CDR1 and CDR2: LGHDT and YNNKEL (reference sequence). The CDR3 is CASSSLRVYEQYF. The CDR3 region has the DNA TGTGCCAGCAGCTCATTGCGGGTCTACGAGCAGTACTTC.

CDR3 region: CASSISGDTYNEQFF. The CDR3 region has the DNA TGTGCCAGTAGTATATCCGGGGATACCTACAATGAGCAGTTCTTC. This rearrangement joins TRBV19 to TRBJ2-1; D may be TRBD2 (5 bases). CDR3 length equals 15 residues. V lost 2 bases and J 2 bases, leaving 10 bases between the germline ends. CDR1 is LNHDA and CDR2 is SQIVND in the germline V gene (reference sequence). The variable domain in full, completed from reference TRBV19 and TRBJ2-1, reads DGGITQSPKYLFRKEGQNVTLSCEQNLNHDAMYWYRQDPGQGLRLIYYSQIVNDFQKGDIAEGYSVSREKKESFPLTVTSAQKNPTAFYLCASSISGDTYNEQFFGPGTRLTVL.

The CDR3 protein is CASSLLGQVLNQPQHF. The CDR3 bases are TGTGCCAGCAGTTTATTGGGACAGGTCCTCAATCAGCCCCAGCATTTT. This rearrangement joins TRBV27 to TRBJ1-5; 8 nucleotides agree with TRBD1. V lost 1 base and J lost 3; bases outside the gene matches: 5. CDR3 size: 16 residues. The germline CDR1 and CDR2 sequences are MNHEY and SMNVEV (reference sequence).

The rearrangement joins TRBV25-1 to TRBJ2-2; 10 bases match TRBD1. The CDR3 runs to 14 residues. V shed 6 bases and J 5 bases; nucleotides not matched to a gene: 3. Germline CDR1 and CDR2: MGHDK and SYGVNS. The CDR3: CASRRTGGTGELFF. The CDR3 bases are TGTGCCAGCAGGCGGACAGGGGGAACCGGGGAGCTGTTTTTT.

The chain couples TRBV27 to TRBJ2-7; tentatively, D is TRBD1 (6 bases). This CDR3 contains 15 residues. CDR1 is MNHEY, CDR2 SMNVEV, per germline (reference sequence). V was pared by 2 bases and J by 3 bases, with 14 bases between. CDR3 in DNA: TGTGCCAGCAGTTTAACAGGGTTCGAAGTCTACGAGCAGTACTTC. This codes for CASSLTGFEVYEQYF.

V usage is TRBV5-4 and J usage is TRBJ1-1; D may be TRBD1 (5 bases). The germline V and J ends were trimmed by 4 bases and 5 bases, with 12 bases remaining between them. Germline values: CDR1 SGHNT, CDR2 YYREEE (reference sequence). This CDR3 has 13 residues. CDR3 in amino acids: CASSPRVGTEAFF. The CDR3 DNA reads as TGTGCCAGCAGCCCCAGGGTAGGGACTGAAGCTTTCTTT.

The chain employs TRBV4-1 and TRBJ2-7; 8 nucleotides agree with TRBD2. Trimming removed 4 bases from V and 2 bases from J; junction bases left unmatched: 13. This CDR3 has 17 residues. Germline-derived CDR1 and CDR2 are MGHRA and YSYEKL. The CDR3 DNA is TGCGCCAGCAGCCTCCTACCGATGGGACTAGTGGCCTACGAGCAGTACTTC. This encodes CASSLLPMGLVAYEQYF.

The chain uses TRBV5-1 and TRBJ2-7; TRBD2 might be the D (6 bases). This CDR3 is 13 amino acids long. V was cut by 0 bases and J by 6 bases, with 10 bases left in between. Germline V gene data show CDR1 as SGHRS and CDR2 as YFSETQ. The CDR3 spells CASSLGVGGEQYF. CDR3 nucleotides: TGCGCCAGCAGCTTGGGTGTCGGGGGCGAGCAGTACTTC.

The rearrangement uses TRBV27 and TRBJ2-7, with TRBD2 matching 11 bases. The CDR3 has 15 residues. J lost 9 bases, V lost 5 bases, and 12 bases had no gene match. CDR1 is MNHEY and CDR2 is SMNVEV in the germline V gene (reference sequence). The CDR3 region has the DNA TGTGCCAGCAGTGGTTTAGCGGGGGGGCCGGGTCGGCAGTACTTC. It is translated as CASSGLAGGPGRQYF.

The rearrangement links TRBV25-1 to TRBJ1-2; 7 bases fit TRBD1. The V gene end was trimmed by 1 base and the J gene end by 3 bases; junction bases not matched to a gene: 2. CDR1 is MGHDK, CDR2 SYGVNS, per germline. This CDR3 is 14 amino acids long. CDR3 DNA: TGTGCCAGCAGTGAATCAGGGACAGACTATGGCTACACCTTC. Its protein is CASSESGTDYGYTF.